This TCR beta chain was profiled in a study of patients and donors after allogeneic stem cell transplantation. Germline V gene data show CDR1 as LNHDA and CDR2 as SQIVND (reference sequence). Trimming took 4 bases from V and 7 from J; bases not matched to a gene: 9. The CDR3 contains 15 residues. TCRdb re-derived calls from the RT-PCR reads in MiXCR, one entry per CDR3 protein. The repertoire consists of about a million distinct CDR3 sequences, with roughly 18% occurring once and the leading ten covering 5.5% to 6.5%. This clonotype was obtained from a human donor who was either an allogeneic HSCT recipient or a stem cell or donor lymphocyte infusion donor (not recorded which). It is not recorded whose cells these are; they may come from a transplant donor. Source material: blood, either unsorted or a sorted T cell fraction (not recorded which). The chain is built from TRBV19 and TRBJ2-1, with 8 nucleotides matching TRBD2. CDR3 in amino acids: CASSKEAGGLNEQFF. In nucleotides, the CDR3 is TGTGCCAGTAGTAAGGAGGCGGGAGGATTGAATGAGCAGTTCTTC.